The 24 T cell receptor beta chains listed next were all sequenced from one sample in a study of shared clonotypes between healthy human individuals. Produced via immunoSEQ multiplex PCR; TCRdb's table is partial and in-frame only. The table has approximately 1,000,000 clones, about 80% seen once. The sample consisted of memory CD4+ T cells from PBMCs. This sample's subset: CD45RA-negative fraction. The receptor source for this set is a man between 18 and 35 years old in good health. Some clones in this sample may be carry-over from other donors' samples.

The rearrangement joins TRBV9 to TRBJ2-1; 7 bases are shared with TRBD2. Germline values: CDR1 SGDLS, CDR2 YYNGEE. This CDR3 has 15 residues. J lost 3 bases, V lost 1 base, and 4 bases had no gene match. The CDR3 loop reads CASSVFPSGYNEQFF. CDR3 bases: TGTGCCAGCAGCGTATTCCCTAGCGGCTACAATGAGCAGTTCTTC.

As concerns this clone: A much more abundant neighbour one base away suggests this may be a read error. V usage is TRBV6-1 and J usage is TRBJ2-1, with D uncertain. The CDR3 totals 11 residues. Trimming took 6 bases from V and 4 from J, leaving 4 bases between them. Germline CDR1 is MNHNS and CDR2 is SASEGT. CDR3 sequence (DNA): TGTGCCAGCAGGGAATACAATGAGCAGTTCTTC. This encodes CASREYNEQFF.

With respect to this clone: Other DNA sequences of this sample code for an identical CDR3. The chain carries TRBV28 and TRBJ2-1; the match to TRBD2 covers 8 bases. Per the germline V gene, CDR1 is MDHEN and CDR2 is SYDVKM. With 2 bases clipped from V and 2 bases from J, the junction kept 2 bases outside the gene matches. The CDR3 spans 15 residues. The CDR3 DNA is TGTGCCAGCAGTTTAGCGGGGGGTACCTACAATGAGCAGTTCTTC. Residues: CASSLAGGTYNEQFF.

The chain has TRBV7-2 and TRBJ2-3, with 7 bases identical to TRBD2. V gave up 2 bases and J gave up 0 bases; unmatched junction bases: 11. Germline lookup yields CDR1 SGHTA and CDR2 FQGNSA. The CDR3 covers 18 residues. In nucleotides, the CDR3 is TGTGCCAGCAGCTTACGGTGGGGAGGGGTGAAAAGCACAGATACGCAGTATTTT. Protein sequence: CASSLRWGGVKSTDTQYF.

This clone turned up a few times. The chain carries TRBV11-3 and TRBJ2-7; D possibly corresponds to TRBD2 (6 bases). This CDR3 has 13 residues. Germline V gene sequence: CDR1 SGHNT, CDR2 YENEEA. V was trimmed by 1 base and J by 3 bases, leaving 7 bases between them. DNA of the CDR3: TGTGCCAGCAGCTTAGGGGAGGACTACGAGCAGTACTTC. This translates into CASSLGEDYEQYF.

The chain recombines TRBV11-2 with TRBJ2-7; D is ambiguous. The CDR3 has 14 amino acids. Germline lookup yields CDR1 SGHAT and CDR2 FQNNGV. Trimming took 0 bases from V and 6 from J, leaving 12 bases between them. The CDR3 loop reads CASSLDPESIEQYF. The CDR3 bases are TGTGCCAGCAGCTTAGATCCCGAGTCCATCGAGCAGTACTTC.

This chain uses TRBV19 with TRBJ1-5; D is possibly TRBD1 (6 bases). The CDR3 sequence is 14 residues long. Germline V gene lookup returns CDR1 LNHDA and CDR2 SQIVND (reference sequence). The germline V and J ends were trimmed by 4 bases and 4 bases, with 11 bases remaining between them. The CDR3 reads CASSTRTDNQPQHF. The CDR3, as DNA: TGTGCCAGTAGTACCAGGACAGATAATCAGCCCCAGCATTTT.

V and J are TRBV5-1 and TRBJ2-7; 7 bases match TRBD1. Germline CDR1 SGHRS, CDR2 YFSETQ. This CDR3 comprises 17 residues. Trimming cost V 0 bases and J 4 bases; bases outside gene matches: 13. In nucleotides, the CDR3 is TGCGCCAGCAGCTTGGTAGCACCGGGACAGCCTTTGTACGAGCAGTACTTC. Protein: CASSLVAPGQPLYEQYF.

The V gene is TRBV7-9, the J gene TRBJ1-1, with TRBD1 matching 8 bases. Per germline, CDR1 SEHNR and CDR2 FQNEAQ (reference sequence). The CDR3 spans 14 residues. V lost 5 bases to trimming and J lost 4 bases; unmatched junction nucleotides: 6. The CDR3 region is CASSAQGAVTEAFF. The CDR3 DNA reads TGTGCCAGCAGCGCCCAGGGGGCGGTCACTGAAGCTTTCTTT.

The V and J genes are TRBV5-1 and TRBJ1-1; tentatively, D is TRBD1 (6 bases). This CDR3 has 14 amino acids. Germline V gene lookup returns CDR1 SGHRS and CDR2 YFSETQ. V dropped 5 bases and J dropped 7 bases, with 18 bases sitting between them. CDR3 residues: CASSSTREGGEAFF. The CDR3 DNA sequence: TGCGCCAGCAGTTCTACCCGGGAAGGGGGTGAAGCTTTCTTT.

The chain joins TRBV29-1 to TRBJ1-1; D is unresolved. The CDR3 contains 11 residues. V was pared by 4 bases and J by 5 bases, with 8 bases between. Germline assignment: CDR1 SQVTM and CDR2 ANQGSEA. As DNA, the CDR3 is TGCAGCGTTGCCGTTGGGACTGAAGCTTTCTTT. Translated, it gives CSVAVGTEAFF. Combining the CDR3 with reference TRBV29-1 and TRBJ1-1 gives the whole variable domain SAVISQKPSRDICQRGTSLTIQCQVDSQVTMMFWYRQQPGQSLTLIATANQGSEATYESGFVIDKFPISRPNLTFSTLTVSNMSPEDSSIYLCSVAVGTEAFFGQGTRLTVV.

This rearrangement joins TRBV7-2 to TRBJ2-7, with D maybe TRBD1 (5 bases). Between the trimmed V and J ends, which lost 1 base and 2 bases, there was a span of 12 bases. The germline CDR1 and CDR2 sequences are SGHTA and FQGNSA. The CDR3 length is 15 residues. In DNA, the CDR3 is TGTGCCAGCAGCTTAGAAGCCAGGGTGACCTACGAGCAGTACTTC. This gives the protein CASSLEARVTYEQYF.

The chain joins TRBV28 to TRBJ2-7; 11 nucleotides line up with TRBD2. Germline CDR1 and CDR2: MDHEN and SYDVKM. This CDR3 region has 17 residues. Germline trimming cut 3 bases from V and 7 bases from J; bases unmatched to any gene: 14. The CDR3 spells CASSFGSGRAQIAEQYF. In nucleotides, the CDR3 is TGTGCCAGCAGTTTCGGTAGCGGGAGGGCCCAAATCGCGGAGCAGTACTTC.

The rearrangement links TRBV28 to TRBJ1-1, with D tentatively TRBD1 (5 bases). Trimming left V 4 bases short and J 3 bases short, with 12 bases between. Germline CDR1 reads MDHEN; CDR2 reads SYDVKM. The CDR3 loop spans 14 amino acids. CDR3 residues: CASSYLDRHTEAFF. CDR3 nucleotide sequence: TGTGCCAGCAGTTATCTCGACAGACACACTGAAGCTTTCTTT.

The chain links TRBV6-1 to TRBJ1-5, with 9 bases that match TRBD1. This CDR3 is built from 13 residues. Germline CDR1 MNHNS, CDR2 SASEGT. V gave up 6 bases and J gave up 6 bases; unmatched junction bases: 3. The CDR3 reads CASRGQGPQPQHF. The DNA for the CDR3 is TGTGCCAGCAGAGGACAGGGGCCTCAGCCCCAGCATTTT.

The J gene is TRBJ2-5, the V gene TRBV6-6; weak D call: TRBD2 (6 bases). Germline loops: CDR1 MNHNY, CDR2 SVGAGI (reference sequence). The CDR3 is made up of 14 amino acids. Trimming removed 6 bases from V and 5 bases from J, with 16 bases in between. Here the CDR3 reads CASREGQGRETQYF. The CDR3 nucleotides read TGTGCCAGCAGGGAGGGGCAGGGTCGGGAGACCCAGTACTTC.

The gene calls are TRBV2 and TRBJ1-4, with D tentatively TRBD1 (5 bases). The V gene's germline CDR1 is SNHLY and CDR2 FYNNEI. The CDR3 contains 15 residues. V lost 3 bases, J lost 0 bases, and 8 bases lay in between. CDR3 in DNA: TGTGCCAGCAGTGACCGGGGGACAACTAATGAAAAACTGTTTTTT. This translates into CASSDRGTTNEKLFF.

The chain has TRBV28 and TRBJ2-7, with TRBD2 identical over 7 bases. Germline values: CDR1 MDHEN, CDR2 SYDVKM. The CDR3 covers 14 residues. The junction had 12 bases not matched to a gene; V was cut back by 8 bases and J by 5 bases. The CDR3 DNA follows: TGTGCCAGCGTGGGGGTCAGGGAGGGCCACGAGCAGTACTTC. As protein: CASVGVREGHEQYF.

This sequence joins TRBV5-1 and TRBJ2-1; D is undetermined. Trimming stripped 4 bases from V and 1 base from J, with 12 bases between. The germline V gene encodes CDR1 SGHRS and CDR2 YFSETQ. The CDR3 consists of 15 residues. The CDR3, as DNA: TGCGCCAGCAGCCCGGGCCAGGTGTCCTACAATGAGCAGTTCTTC. Its protein is CASSPGQVSYNEQFF.

This clone was found once. This chain uses TRBV4-1 with TRBJ2-3, with 7 bases that match TRBD2. Germline lookup yields CDR1 MGHRA and CDR2 YSYEKL. This CDR3 has 17 amino acids. V shed 3 bases, J shed 1 base, and the junction held 10 bases outside the gene matches. CDR3 DNA: TGCGCCAGCAGCCAGACCCCAACTAGCGAAGGCACAGATACGCAGTATTTT. Its protein is CASSQTPTSEGTDTQYF.

There are many counts of this clone. The genes are TRBV16 and TRBJ2-1; D uncertain. The germline CDR1 and CDR2 sequences are KGHSY and FQNENV. Trimming removed 0 bases at V and 0 bases at J, with 6 bases between. This CDR3 is 15 amino acids long. Here the CDR3 DNA reads TGTGCCAGCAGCCAATCGGCCAGCTCCTACAATGAGCAGTTCTTC. The encoded protein is CASSQSASSYNEQFF.

The chain recombines TRBV5-4 with TRBJ2-6, with 8 bases that match TRBD1. The CDR3 sequence is 19 residues long. In germline, CDR1 is SGHNT, CDR2 YYREEE (reference sequence). The V segment lost 4 bases and the J segment 1 base; nucleotides outside the gene matches: 13. CDR3 in amino acids: CASSPGVGRGRSGANVLTF. The CDR3 bases are TGTGCCAGCAGCCCCGGGGTGGGCAGGGGGCGGTCTGGGGCCAACGTCCTGACTTTC.

J is TRBJ1-3 and V is TRBV6-6; no firm D call. This CDR3 has 14 amino acids. Germline-derived CDR1 and CDR2 are MNHNY and SVGAGI (reference sequence). Trimming removed 2 bases at V and 3 bases at J, with 8 bases between. DNA for the CDR3: TGTGCCAGCAGTTACCCAGAGAGTGGAAACACCATATATTTT. Its translation is CASSYPESGNTIYF.

The chain has TRBV6-5 and TRBJ1-1; tentatively, D is TRBD1 (5 bases). Trimming cost V 5 bases and J 0 bases, with 10 bases left between them. Germline CDR1 is MNHEY and CDR2 is SVGAGI. The CDR3 consists of 14 residues. CDR3 in DNA: TGTGCCAGCAGTCAGGACAACTTGAACACTGAAGCTTTCTTT. Translated, it gives CASSQDNLNTEAFF.